This TCR beta chain emerged from a study of cytomegalovirus exposure and HLA in healthy donors. Study-level information: The 120 validation repertoires were produced on the same platform as the roughly 720 repertoires of the first cohort. This was reported in a later analysis.

Data came from immunoSEQ multiplex PCR; TCRdb stores just in-frame clones and leaves some out. This sample has fewer than 200,000 clones, with about four fifths found just once. The study drew the donors from its roughly 120-subject validation cohort, separate from the roughly 710-subject first cohort. In its sample, this clone was seen a few times. Its specificity is unknown. Study-wide points: Published work reported that the classifier diagnosed cytomegalovirus status with high specificity and sensitivity. Some TCR beta chains (around 180 of them) were listed as cytomegalovirus-associated.

The sequence was collected from a young woman in good health and CMV-seropositive. Input material: PBMCs.

As DNA, the CDR3 is TGTGCCAGCAGCTGGGGAGGACTCAAAAATTCACCCCTCCACTTT. Translating gives CASSWGGLKNSPLHF. The chain combines TRBV5-6 with TRBJ1-6; D is undetermined. This CDR3 is 15 amino acids long. Trimming removed 3 bases from V and 7 bases from J, with 14 bases in between. CDR1 and CDR2 (germline): SGHDT, YYEEEE.